The source of this T cell receptor (beta chain) is a study of regulatory T cells in long-lasting Graves disease. Time point meaning: persistent/refractory GD, antithyroid drugs over 5 years with positive TRAb. Scientists built the TCR library using RNA that was extracted from PBMCs. This clonotype was picked up a small number of times. The antigen is unknown. Regarding the study as a whole: Accuracy was possibly reduced by small sample size.

CDR3-region Arm-PCR and iRepertoire HTBI primers produced the TCR beta libraries. TCRdb ran MiXCR on the multiplex PCR reads and lists one entry per CDR3 protein. The table records 500,000 to 700,000 distinct CDR3 sequences, around 30% of them present only once. The source material was peripheral blood mononuclear cells (PBMCs), sampled when the disease was refractory, from a patient treated with antithyroid drugs. The source is a female donor with Graves disease.

Here the CDR3 reads CASSVGNGYTEAFF. Here the CDR3 DNA reads TGTGCCAGCAGTGTAGGGAACGGGTACACTGAAGCTTTCTTT. V usage is TRBV25-1 and J usage is TRBJ1-1; D unresolved. V was cut by 4 bases and J by 3 bases, with 12 bases left in between. CDR1 and CDR2 from the germline V gene are MGHDK and SYGVNS. The CDR3 is 14 amino acids.